This TCR beta chain emerged from a study of tumor and adjacent non-tumor tissue in lung cancer. Across the whole study: Stage I to III disease affected ten to eleven men and roughly 5 women aged about 31 to 85.

A modified ARM-PCR protocol with three rounds of nested PCR amplified TCRbeta. TCRdb reprocessed the multiplex PCR reads with MiXCR, giving one entry per CDR3 protein. The profile shows about 43,000 distinct CDR3 sequences, 60% of them singletons. As for this clonotype: The junction departs from the called germline gene at one end, perhaps through a read error.

RNA was extracted from bulk tissue without any cell sorting. The normal lung tissue was taken more than 3 cm from the tumor edge. Chemotherapy-naive patients with new lung cancer underwent thoracic surgery in China, August–late 2014. This TCR derives from a man aged 50 to 59 with non-small cell lung cancer. The specimen was distant non-tumor lung tissue.

CDR3 amino acids: CASSVTGIGRDEQCF. CDR3 sequence (DNA): TGTGCCAGCAGTGTTACCGGGATAGGGAGGGACGAGCAGTGCTTC. The chain recombines TRBV28 with TRBJ2-7; TRBD2 matches at 7 bases. CDR3 size: 15 residues. Germline V lookup: CDR1 MDHEN, CDR2 SYDVKM.